The clone carrying this T cell receptor (beta chain) was seen more than once but under ten times. Its antigen is undetermined. These data belong to a study of blood T cells in healthy people across ages. Then a second PCR, running roughly 6 to 12 cycles, was carried out with a sample-barcoded 5' primer and a J-beta primer mix. TCRdb analysed the 5' RACE reads with MiXCR anew, one entry per CDR3 protein. Counted here are about 1,400,000 distinct CDR3 sequences, around 39% occurring once; the ten biggest clones make up 7% to 9.5%. Overall study results and limits: PBMC samples, being unsorted, prevented any conclusive comparison of naive and antigen-experienced cells.

From germline, CDR1 is LNHNV and CDR2 YYDKDF (reference sequence). This CDR3 contains 15 residues. The junction had 2 bases not matched to a gene; V was cut back by 0 bases and J by 3 bases. This sequence was found in a woman aged 18-29 years in good health. The sequencing input was blood. The chain has TRBV15 and TRBJ1-2; 9 bases match TRBD1. CDR3 DNA sequence: TGTGCCACCAGCAGAGATCGGGACAGGGACTATGGCTACACCTTC. The encoded protein is CATSRDRDRDYGYTF.